These 29 T cell receptor beta chains came from one sample sequenced in a study of cytomegalovirus exposure and HLA in healthy donors (dated by TCRdb to the late 2010s). The library was built by means of the immunoSEQ multiplex PCR assay. For the multiplex PCR, a mixture combining 60 forward primers for TCR Vbeta segments and 13 reverse primers for TCR Jbeta segments was used. TCRdb carries this immuneACCESS record with in-frame sequences only. Its versions omit some clonotypes, under half of them owing to an unresolved V gene in the studies checked, with the rest unexplained. The sample table shows around 110,000 clones, and 81% are seen once. Together, the top ten hold about 3.8% of the sample. Sample: PBMCs. The receptors come from a young woman in good health and CMV-seronegative.

The gene calls are TRBV6-5 and TRBJ2-1; 11 nucleotides match TRBD1. The CDR3 has 14 amino acids. Germline trimming cut 6 bases from V and 4 bases from J; bases unmatched to any gene: 2. CDR1 is MNHEY and CDR2 is SVGAGI in the germline V gene. The CDR3 coding sequence is TGTGCCAGCAGGGGACAGGGGGTATACAATGAGCAGTTCTTC. Translation gives CASRGQGVYNEQFF.

The sample holds one count of this clone. This chain joins TRBV27 and TRBJ1-1, with unresolved D. CDR3 length: 17 residues. Trimming removed 6 bases at V and 0 bases at J, with 20 bases between. Per germline, CDR1 MNHEY and CDR2 SMNVEV (reference sequence). CDR3 DNA: TGTGCCAGCAGCCCTACTCGAGTATCTTCACTGAACACTGAAGCTTTCTTT. The encoded protein is CASSPTRVSSLNTEAFF.

The chain links TRBV6-5 to TRBJ2-5; D might be TRBD1 (6 bases). This CDR3 region has 14 residues. Trimming took 6 bases from V and 4 from J, leaving 15 bases between them. In germline, CDR1 is MNHEY, CDR2 SVGAGI. This CDR3 reads CASRTHREGETQYF. The CDR3 region has the DNA TGTGCCAGCAGGACCCACAGGGAAGGAGAGACCCAGTACTTC.

For the CDR3, the DNA is TGTGCCAGCAGTTTGTACATGACTGAAGCTTTCTTT. This sequence encodes CASSLYMTEAFF. This chain uses TRBV28 with TRBJ1-1; no clear D. This CDR3 is built from 12 residues. Germline CDR1 is MDHEN and CDR2 is SYDVKM. The ends were cut back, 3 bases at V and 5 bases at J, with 7 bases in the middle. Full variable domain (outside the CDR3, taken from reference TRBV28 and TRBJ1-1): DVKVTQSSRYLVKRTGEKVFLECVQDMDHENMFWYRQDPGLGLRLIYFSYDVKMKEKGDIPEGYSVSREKKERFSLILESASTNQTSMYLCASSLYMTEAFFGQGTRLTVV.

The chain uses TRBV30 and TRBJ2-7; possibly TRBD2 for D (5 bases). The V gene's germline CDR1 is GTSNPN and CDR2 SVGIG (reference sequence). The CDR3 is 14 amino acids. The germline V and J ends were trimmed by 7 bases and 1 base, with 17 bases remaining between them. CDR3 amino acids: CAFFPLGESYEQYF. The CDR3 nucleotides read TGTGCCTTCTTCCCCCTCGGGGAGTCCTACGAGCAGTACTTC. Variable domain in full (rest from reference TRBV30 and TRBJ2-7): SQTIHQWPATLVQPVGSPLSLECTVEGTSNPNLYWYRQAAGRGLQLLFYSVGIGQISSEVPQNLSASRPQDRQFILSSKKLLLSDSGFYLCAFFPLGESYEQYFGPGTRLTVT.

This clone was observed a few times. The chain couples TRBV27 to TRBJ2-6, with D unresolved. Between the trimmed V and J ends, which lost 4 bases and 0 bases, there was a span of 10 bases. Germline V CDR1 and CDR2: MNHEY, SMNVEV (reference sequence). The CDR3 length is 16 residues. The DNA for the CDR3 is TGTGCCAGCAGTTCGATTGGTAGCTCTGGGGCCAACGTCCTGACTTTC. As protein: CASSSIGSSGANVLTF.

This clone has more than one count but fewer than ten. CDR3 sequence reads: CASSLLAGAGEQYF. The CDR3 DNA reads TGTGCCAGCAGTTTACTAGCGGGAGCTGGGGAGCAGTACTTC. This sequence joins TRBV5-6 and TRBJ2-7; the match to TRBD2 covers 11 bases. The CDR3 loop spans 14 amino acids. CDR1 and CDR2 from the germline V gene are SGHDT and YYEEEE. Trimming took 5 bases from V and 7 from J; bases not matched to a gene: 8.

Regarding this clone: Other nucleotide sequences from this sample produce the same CDR3. This chain connects TRBV19 to TRBJ2-1, with 7 bases aligning to TRBD1. Germline CDR1 and CDR2: LNHDA and SQIVND (reference sequence). V lost 7 bases, J lost 1 base, and 7 bases stayed unmatched. The CDR3 runs to 15 residues. CDR3 amino acids: CASNQPGGSYNEQFF. The CDR3 region has the DNA TGTGCCAGTAACCAACCAGGGGGATCCTACAATGAGCAGTTCTTC.

This clone was picked up a small number of times. The junction does not match germline at one end; this may be a read error. The chain is built from TRBV4-1 and TRBJ2-7; no reliable D call. The CDR3 is 13 residues long. CDR1 is MGHRA and CDR2 is YSYEKL in the germline V gene. CDR3 sequence reads: CASSQGSTQRQYF. CDR3 nucleotide sequence: TGTGCCAGCAGCCAAGGAAGTACTCAGCGGCAGTACTTC.

The V and J genes are TRBV7-6 and TRBJ2-3; a weak D match, TRBD2 (5 bases). The V gene's germline CDR1 is SGHVS and CDR2 FNYEAQ. This CDR3 contains 14 residues. V lost 1 base to trimming and J lost 4 bases, with 9 bases between them. CDR3 coding DNA: TGTGCCAGCAGCTTAGTCCGGGGTTCAGATACGCAGTATTTT. Protein product: CASSLVRGSDTQYF.

The chain carries TRBV7-3 and TRBJ2-1, with TRBD2 identical over 8 bases. This CDR3 has 12 amino acids. Trimming at V came to 5 bases and at J to 8 bases, leaving 2 bases not matched to a gene. Germline loops: CDR1 SGHTA, CDR2 FQGTGA. The CDR3 loop is CASSPGGDEQFF. In DNA, the CDR3 is TGTGCCAGCAGCCCGGGGGGGGATGAGCAGTTCTTC.

The chain employs TRBV27 and TRBJ2-7, with 7 bases fitting TRBD1. The germline V gene encodes CDR1 MNHEY and CDR2 SMNVEV (reference sequence). This CDR3 has 17 amino acids. V was pared by 1 base and J by 4 bases, with 13 bases of the junction left unmatched. As DNA, the CDR3 is TGTGCCAGCAGTTTATTTGCCGACAGGGCAAGACTTTACGAGCAGTACTTC. Its translation is CASSLFADRARLYEQYF.

The chain carries TRBV27 and TRBJ2-7; tentatively, D is TRBD2 (6 bases). Germline lookup yields CDR1 MNHEY and CDR2 SMNVEV (reference sequence). This CDR3 has 14 amino acids. Trimming shortened V by 5 bases and J by 4 bases, and 15 bases separated the two germline ends. DNA of the CDR3: TGTGCCAGCAGTACGACTTCGGGGAGGTACGAGCAGTACTTC. It yields the protein CASSTTSGRYEQYF.

The chain has TRBV14 and TRBJ2-1, with 11 bases lining up with TRBD2. Germline values: CDR1 SGHDN, CDR2 FVKESK. Trimming removed 1 base from V and 3 bases from J; junction bases left unmatched: 8. The CDR3 is 18 residues long. The chain's CDR3 is CASSQVQTSGSHYNEQFF. CDR3 in DNA: TGTGCCAGCAGCCAAGTGCAAACTAGCGGGAGTCACTACAATGAGCAGTTCTTC.

The V call is TRBV9, the J call TRBJ2-5; no firm D call. The CDR3 has 13 amino acids. The germline V gene encodes CDR1 SGDLS and CDR2 YYNGEE. The germline V and J ends were trimmed by 3 bases and 5 bases, with 11 bases remaining between them. The CDR3 loop reads CASSATLRETQYF. As DNA, the CDR3 is TGTGCCAGCAGCGCAACGTTACGGGAGACCCAGTACTTC.

The chain is built from TRBV19 and TRBJ2-3; 12 positions match TRBD2. CDR3 length: 16 amino acids. Germline CDR1 LNHDA, CDR2 SQIVND (reference sequence). Trimming at V came to 5 bases and at J to 7 bases, leaving 10 bases not matched to a gene. CDR3 in amino acids: CASSDQGLAGRNTQYF. In nucleotides, the CDR3 is TGTGCCAGTAGTGACCAAGGACTAGCGGGACGCAATACGCAGTATTTT. The whole variable domain, filled in from reference TRBV19 and TRBJ2-3, reads DGGITQSPKYLFRKEGQNVTLSCEQNLNHDAMYWYRQDPGQGLRLIYYSQIVNDFQKGDIAEGYSVSREKKESFPLTVTSAQKNPTAFYLCASSDQGLAGRNTQYFGPGTRLTVL.

The chain links TRBV19 to TRBJ2-7; 11 nucleotides align to TRBD2. This CDR3 has 15 residues. Germline V CDR1 and CDR2: LNHDA, SQIVND (reference sequence). The V and J ends lost 2 bases and 2 bases, in that order; junction bases with no gene match: 2. The CDR3 here is CASSITSGSTYEQYF. CDR3 nucleotide sequence: TGTGCCAGTAGTATAACTAGCGGGAGTACCTACGAGCAGTACTTC.

The chain couples TRBV19 to TRBJ2-3; a possible D gene is TRBD1 (7 bases). Per the germline V gene, CDR1 is LNHDA and CDR2 is SQIVND (reference sequence). The CDR3 is 17 amino acids. V shed 6 bases and J shed 2 bases, with 21 bases lying between them. The CDR3 sequence is CASRNRGGTEVTDTQYF. CDR3 DNA sequence: TGTGCCAGTAGAAATAGGGGCGGGACAGAAGTCACAGATACGCAGTATTTT.

Only one count was recorded for this clone. J is TRBJ2-5 and V is TRBV11-2, with 7 bases that match TRBD2. The junction had 6 bases not matched to a gene; V was cut back by 0 bases and J by 5 bases. The CDR3 loop spans 15 amino acids. The V gene's germline CDR1 is SGHAT and CDR2 FQNNGV. The CDR3 sequence: CASSLDRGTTETQYF. In DNA, the CDR3 is TGTGCCAGCAGCTTAGATCGGGGGACTACGGAGACCCAGTACTTC.

The chain joins TRBV7-3 to TRBJ1-5; D is possibly TRBD1 (6 bases). Trimming stripped 5 bases from V and 7 bases from J, with 21 bases between. The CDR3 runs to 16 residues. The V gene's germline CDR1 is SGHTA and CDR2 FQGTGA. The DNA of the CDR3 is TGTGCCAGCAGCCCACGGTGGGGGCAGAGTTGGCAGCCCCAGCATTTT. Protein product: CASSPRWGQSWQPQHF.

This chain connects TRBV7-2 to TRBJ2-1; D is unresolved. V was trimmed by 0 bases and J by 1 base, leaving 7 bases between them. This CDR3 has 15 amino acids. Germline V gene sequence: CDR1 SGHTA, CDR2 FQGNSA. This chain's CDR3 is CASSLAVTSYNEQFF. CDR3 nucleotide sequence: TGTGCCAGCAGCTTAGCCGTTACATCCTACAATGAGCAGTTCTTC.

The rearrangement links TRBV6-1 to TRBJ2-7; 12 nucleotides align to TRBD2. Germline-derived CDR1 and CDR2 are MNHNS and SASEGT. V lost 6 bases and J lost 4; bases outside the gene matches: 7. There are 15 residues in the CDR3. The CDR3 loop reads CASRFLAGGDYEQYF. The CDR3 nucleotides are TGTGCCAGCAGGTTCCTAGCGGGAGGGGATTACGAGCAGTACTTC.

The J gene is TRBJ2-1, the V gene TRBV5-1; the match to TRBD2 covers 8 bases. Per germline, CDR1 SGHRS and CDR2 YFSETQ. V shed 3 bases and J 5 bases; nucleotides not matched to a gene: 10. The length of the CDR3 is 16 residues. CDR3 DNA: TGCGCCAGCAGCTGGATCGTCCGGGAGGGGAACAATGAGCAGTTCTTC. Translation gives CASSWIVREGNNEQFF. Full variable domain (outside the CDR3, taken from reference TRBV5-1 and TRBJ2-1): KAGVTQTPRYLIKTRGQQVTLSCSPISGHRSVSWYQQTPGQGLQFLFEYFSETQRNKGNFPGRFSGRQFSNSRSEMNVSTLELGDSALYLCASSWIVREGNNEQFFGPGTRLTVL.

This sequence joins TRBV2 and TRBJ1-5; tentative D call: TRBD1 (6 bases). Trimming took off 5 bases at V and 6 bases at J, with 26 bases between the two ends. The germline CDR1 and CDR2 sequences are SNHLY and FYNNEI. This CDR3 has 18 residues. CDR3 protein: CASSKPGMTGGLSQPQHF. The CDR3 DNA sequence: TGTGCCAGCAGTAAGCCAGGGATGACAGGAGGCTTAAGTCAGCCCCAGCATTTT.

The V gene is TRBV18, the J gene TRBJ1-1; 9 bases map to TRBD1. This CDR3 spans 15 amino acids. Looked up from germline, CDR1 is KGHSH and CDR2 is LQKENI. The V and J ends lost 4 bases and 1 base, in that order; junction bases with no gene match: 4. CDR3 bases: TGTGCCAGCTCACAACAGGGGGCAGGGAACACTGAAGCTTTCTTT. The encoded protein is CASSQQGAGNTEAFF.

This rearrangement joins TRBV10-2 to TRBJ2-2, with D possibly TRBD2 on 5 matching bases. Deletions cut 5 bases from V and 3 bases from J, with 19 bases between. The CDR3 is 17 residues long. Germline CDR1 and CDR2: WSHSY and SAAADI. CDR3 amino acids: CASSTDYSVYDTGELFF. The CDR3 DNA is TGCGCCAGCAGTACCGATTATAGCGTTTACGACACCGGGGAGCTGTTTTTT.

The CDR3 DNA sequence: TGCGCCAGCAGCTCGCGGGACAGGGGAAACCACGAGCAGTACTTC. Its protein is CASSSRDRGNHEQYF. V usage is TRBV4-1 and J usage is TRBJ2-7; 10 bases agree with TRBD1. Germline V CDR1 and CDR2: MGHRA, YSYEKL. V shed 5 bases and J 5 bases; nucleotides not matched to a gene: 9. The CDR3 length is 15 residues.

This chain uses TRBV5-1 with TRBJ2-6; no firm D call. V lost 0 bases, J lost 1 base, and 14 bases lay in between. The CDR3 runs to 18 residues. Germline CDR1 SGHRS, CDR2 YFSETQ. The CDR3 region has the DNA TGCGCCAGCAGCTTGGAGACTTTTTCGGTGTCTGGGGCCAACGTCCTGACTTTC. Residues: CASSLETFSVSGANVLTF. Full variable domain (outside the CDR3, taken from reference TRBV5-1 and TRBJ2-6): KAGVTQTPRYLIKTRGQQVTLSCSPISGHRSVSWYQQTPGQGLQFLFEYFSETQRNKGNFPGRFSGRQFSNSRSEMNVSTLELGDSALYLCASSLETFSVSGANVLTFGAGSRLTVL.

This clone was seen more than once but under ten times. This rearrangement joins TRBV10-3 to TRBJ2-7; 8 bases line up with TRBD1. The germline V gene has CDR1 ENHRY and CDR2 SYGVKD. The CDR3 runs to 12 residues. With V trimmed by 5 bases and J by 6 bases, 3 bases remained unmatched. CDR3 sequence reads: CAISYTGGEQYF. CDR3 nucleotide sequence: TGTGCCATCAGTTACACAGGGGGCGAGCAGTACTTC.